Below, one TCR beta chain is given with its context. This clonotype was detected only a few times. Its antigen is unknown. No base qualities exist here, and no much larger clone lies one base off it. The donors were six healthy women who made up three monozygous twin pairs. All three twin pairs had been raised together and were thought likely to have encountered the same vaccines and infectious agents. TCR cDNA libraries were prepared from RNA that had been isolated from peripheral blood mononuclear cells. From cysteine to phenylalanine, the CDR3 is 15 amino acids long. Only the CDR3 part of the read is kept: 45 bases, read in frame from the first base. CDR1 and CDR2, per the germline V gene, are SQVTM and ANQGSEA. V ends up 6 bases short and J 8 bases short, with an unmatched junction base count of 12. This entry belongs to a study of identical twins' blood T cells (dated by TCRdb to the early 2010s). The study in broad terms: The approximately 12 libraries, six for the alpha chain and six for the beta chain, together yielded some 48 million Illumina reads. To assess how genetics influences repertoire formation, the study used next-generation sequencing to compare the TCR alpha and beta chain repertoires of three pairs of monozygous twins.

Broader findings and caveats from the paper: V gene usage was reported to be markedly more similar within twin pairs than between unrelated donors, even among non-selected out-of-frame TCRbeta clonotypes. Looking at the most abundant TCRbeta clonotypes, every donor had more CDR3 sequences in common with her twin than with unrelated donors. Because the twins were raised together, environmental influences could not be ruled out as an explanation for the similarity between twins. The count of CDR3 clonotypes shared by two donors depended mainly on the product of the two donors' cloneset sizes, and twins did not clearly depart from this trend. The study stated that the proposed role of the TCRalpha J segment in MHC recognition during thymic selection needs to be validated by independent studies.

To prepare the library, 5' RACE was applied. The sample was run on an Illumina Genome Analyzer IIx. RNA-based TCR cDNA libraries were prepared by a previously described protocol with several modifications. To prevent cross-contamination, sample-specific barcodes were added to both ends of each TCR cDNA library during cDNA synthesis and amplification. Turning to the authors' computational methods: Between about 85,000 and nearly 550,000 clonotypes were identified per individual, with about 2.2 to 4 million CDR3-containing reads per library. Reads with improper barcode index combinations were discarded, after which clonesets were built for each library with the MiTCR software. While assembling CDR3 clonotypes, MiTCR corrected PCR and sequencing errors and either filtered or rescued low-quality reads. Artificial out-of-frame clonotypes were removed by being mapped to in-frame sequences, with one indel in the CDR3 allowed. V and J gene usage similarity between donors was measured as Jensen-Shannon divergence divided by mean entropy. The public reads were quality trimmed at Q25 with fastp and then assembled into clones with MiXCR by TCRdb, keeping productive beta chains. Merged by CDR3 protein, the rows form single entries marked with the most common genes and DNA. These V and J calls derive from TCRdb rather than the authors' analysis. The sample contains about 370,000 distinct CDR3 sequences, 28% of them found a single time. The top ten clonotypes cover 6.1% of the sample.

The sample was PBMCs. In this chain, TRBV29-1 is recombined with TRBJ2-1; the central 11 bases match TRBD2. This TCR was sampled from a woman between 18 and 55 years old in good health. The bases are TGCAGCGTGGATAAAGGCCTAGCGGGAGGTTATGAGCAGTTCTTC. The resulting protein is CSVDKGLAGGYEQFF.